This TCR beta chain is drawn from a study of vaccination and CD4 T cells after COVID-19. CDR1 and CDR2 from the germline V gene are MNHNS and SASEGT. The CDR3 is 14 amino acids. Trimming cost V 6 bases and J 3 bases; bases outside gene matches: 6. This clonotype has just a few counts. Its antigen is currently unknown. Treatment described: approximately 10-day PBMC culture with coronavirus spike peptide pools or control peptides (ViraFEST assay). The Oncomine TCR Beta short-read assay was applied to DNA of cultured CD4+ T cells. In TCRdb, the PCR reads were re-called with MiXCR into one record per CDR3 protein. Here the sample spans around 13,000 distinct CDR3 sequences, 27% being singletons.

The chain joins TRBV6-1 to TRBJ1-2, with TRBD1 matching 8 bases. The sequence derives from a human donor who received a COVID-19 vaccine. Sequences were derived from CD4+ T cells from blood, cultured in vitro, sampled before SARS-CoV-2 vaccination. The CDR3 bases are TGTGCCAGCAGGCGGACAGGGTTGCACTATGGCTACACCTTC. It translates to CASRRTGLHYGYTF.